Reported below is one T cell receptor beta chain. The sample holds many counts of this clonotype. What this receptor recognizes is not known. Base qualities are missing; no much larger clone stands one base away. The reads were generated on an Illumina HiSeq 2500. Quantitative 5'-RACE with molecular barcodes was used to prepare TCR beta libraries. Turning to the authors' computational methods: Disease-linked TCR variants were identified with a new computational method built on a probabilistic model of VDJ rearrangement. The public sequencing data were trimmed at Q25 with fastp and processed into clonotypes with MiXCR by TCRdb, which kept only in-frame beta chains. CDR3 protein duplicates are merged, each entry listing the most common genes and DNA. For this entry, the V and J calls and clone size follow TCRdb and not the study's own pipeline. This sample comprises tens of thousands of distinct CDR3 sequences, about 3% of them detected only once. 2.8% of the sample is held by the ten biggest clonotypes.

The sample belongs to a study of CD8 T cells in ankylosing spondylitis (TCRdb year 2017). Some background on the complete study: T cell receptor beta repertoires were profiled in healthy donors and ankylosing spondylitis patients so that disease-linked TCR variants could be found. The full study cohort comprised 25 ankylosing spondylitis patients and roughly 110 healthy donors. Peripheral blood was sampled, and synovial fluid was also collected from ankylosing spondylitis patients.

The germline V gene gives CDR1 as SGDLS and CDR2 as YYNGEE. The CDR3 spans 13 residues, from the cysteine through the phenylalanine. Only CDR3 DNA remains: 39 bases, in frame from the first base. V loses 4 bases of germline sequence and J loses 6 bases, and the interval between the two ends is 11 bases. What the research found in general, with its limitations: A CD8+ phenotype was shown by the disease-linked clones, which were found at relatively low frequencies in peripheral blood. According to the report, matched synovial fluid samples from ankylosing spondylitis patients were significantly enriched for the disease-linked clones. A TCR beta motif of 8 or 9 highly homologous amino acid variants appeared characteristic of blood from ankylosing spondylitis patients. Some motif variants had previously been reported in the synovial fluid and blood of reactive arthritis patients, which suggests shared mechanisms of disease initiation.

The sequence joins TRBV9 to TRBJ2-1; the D region possibly corresponds to TRBD1 (6 bases align). Sequencing input: blood, either unsorted or a sorted T cell fraction (not recorded which). This receptor was identified in a male donor with ankylosing spondylitis or in good health (not recorded which). The sequenced DNA is TGTGCCAGCAGCCCTCGGACAGCCAATGAGCAGTTCTTC. This codes for CASSPRTANEQFF.